In its sample, the clone carrying this TCR beta chain was seen a few times. Its target is not known. Researchers amplified the TCR beta CDR3 regions from RNA transcripts. Carried out on the TCR CDR3, a first-round RT-PCR used the HTBI primer set. Using its own MiXCR run on the multiplex PCR reads, TCRdb lists one record per CDR3 protein. The sample lists around 450,000 distinct CDR3 sequences; less than 20% were seen once. Germline-derived CDR1 and CDR2 are SGHRS and YFSETQ. The V end was cut by 0 bases, the J end by 5 bases, with 12 bases between. The CDR3 extends over 14 amino acids. The data belong to a study of T cells in Graves' hyperthyroidism and ophthalmopathy. At the level of the study: Peripheral blood collection took place at initial diagnosis, before any treatment.

Whole-study findings and limits: Blood shared most expanded thyroid clonotypes above 0.001.

The study excluded patients with uncontrolled infection, other autoimmune disease, pregnancy or lactation. The sequence derives from a woman between 18 and 29 years old with Graves' hyperthyroidism. The gene calls are TRBV5-1 and TRBJ2-7; TRBD1 might be the D (5 bases). Sequences were obtained from blood. The CDR3 DNA reads TGCGCCAGCAGCTTGGGACGACAGTCCCACGAGCAGTACTTC. Its protein product is CASSLGRQSHEQYF.